This record concerns one TCR beta chain sequence. There are a few counts of this clone. Its antigen is currently not known. Per-base quality was not reported, and no clone a single base away is much larger than it. Using the deep immunoSEQ assay, multiplex PCR amplified TCR CDR3 regions from genomic DNA. Extracted genomic DNA from each cell subset was spread evenly across all wells of several immunoSEQ 96-well plates, with each plate serving as a replicate. For unsorted PBMC, about 300 ng of genomic DNA, equivalent to about 30,000 T cell genomes, went into each replicate PCR. Genomic DNA from unsorted PBMC was sequenced over ten immunoSEQ deep assay plates. Purified libraries were measured with a Qubit 3.0 fluorometer, size-checked on a Bioanalyzer 2100, and measured again with the KAPA Library Quantification kit. Each immunoSEQ 96-well plate was sequenced on its own single-read 150-cycle Illumina NextSeq 550 flow cell. As for how the authors treated the data: Because only junctional sequences without quality scores were contained in the immunoSEQ output, filtering matching that applied to full-length reads could not be performed. To assign V/J genes and CDR3, sequences were annotated using PyIR, a Python wrapper for IgBLAST v1.9, with IMGT germline references. Any read was removed if the V/J assignment was weak (E-value above 1e-6), the CDR3 was missing, or the read contained stop codons, out-of-frame junctions, or ambiguous translated residues. V3J clonotypes were defined as sequences sharing an identical inferred V gene, J gene, and CDR3 amino acid sequence. The percentage overlap between two repertoires was calculated by dividing the number of shared unique clonotypes by the size of the smaller repertoire. RTK rarefaction, the Chao1 estimator, and Recon v2.1 estimates of unobserved clonotypes were used to assess repertoire richness. TCRdb took over this immuneACCESS table, retaining in-frame rearrangements with V and J assigned. Such tables are incomplete; in checked studies, under half of the missing clones stem from an unresolved V gene, and the remainder is unexplained. D and trimming were read from the DNA, whereas the V and J calls and clone size are those reported in that table. A total of 400,000 to 600,000 clones appear in this sample, roughly 85% of them only once. The ten most abundant clones make up around 13% of the sample.

The source of the sample is a study of shared clonotypes between healthy human individuals (dated by TCRdb to 2020 to 2022). In the study overall: Two women and three men aged 18 to 49 years were included in the cohort. Between about 0.94 and 8.9 billion PBMCs per donor were obtained by leukapheresis. Blood TCR repertoires of about five healthy adults were deeply sequenced to estimate repertoire size and the extent of clonotype sharing between individuals. To increase sequencing depth and limit assay-specific biases, different laboratories used diverse techniques to prepare libraries and sequence TCR repertoires.

The research as a whole found: Pairwise subsampling led to the expectation that sequencing depth would affect the degree of clonotype sharing among donors. Because the study included a small number of donors, the genetic and exposure-history diversity represented was limited. Sampling was limited to blood, and TCR repertoires in tissue likely differ from TCR repertoires in blood.

The donors were healthy, HIV-negative adults who had no recently reported acute infections or vaccinations. Only Caucasian adults living in Nashville, Tennessee, USA were represented among the donors. For unsorted samples, tens of millions of PBMCs were counted, and genomic DNA was extracted using the QIAamp DNA Blood Mini kit. Blood was collected by leukapheresis, and PBMCs were isolated by Ficoll-Histopaque density gradient centrifugation and then cryopreserved in liquid nitrogen vapor phase. The specimen sequenced was PBMCs. This TCR derives from a woman aged 40 to 49 in good health. Some clones in this sample may be carry-over from other donors' samples.

The nucleotides read TGTGCCAGCAGGCGACACCGGGACCTCTCATTCCTGGTCACAGATACGCAGTATTTT. It codes for CASRRHRDLSFLVTDTQYF. This chain joins TRBV28 to TRBJ2-3, with a tentative D call of TRBD1 or TRBD2, each matching 5 bases. The CDR3 covers 19 residues, taking in both the cysteine and the phenylalanine. The only DNA kept is the CDR3, 57 bases in frame from the first base. Based on the germline V gene, the CDR1 and CDR2 sequences are MDHEN and SYDVKM. V and J lose 6 bases and 2 bases, and a span of 27 bases separates them.